A single sample gave rise to the 14 T cell receptor beta chains below, sequenced in a study of shared T cell receptors in the human thymus. Profiled with immunoSEQ multiplex PCR; TCRdb holds only in-frame clones, not every one. There are 500,000 to 550,000 clones in the sample; approximately 78% occur only once, and about 0.013% lies in the top ten. The data also belong to a second study, concerning human thymus T cells.

The specimen was thymocytes. These receptors were obtained from a boy in the first two years of life with a congenital heart defect.

This sequence joins TRBV27 and TRBJ1-2; TRBD1 matches 9 bases. The germline V gene has CDR1 MNHEY and CDR2 SMNVEV (reference sequence). The CDR3 totals 14 residues. V shed 5 bases and J 3 bases; nucleotides not matched to a gene: 4. CDR3 nucleotide sequence: TGTGCCAGCAGTCGACAGGGGGACGACTATGGCTACACCTTC. It translates to CASSRQGDDYGYTF.

Only a few counts were recorded for this clone. The gene calls are TRBV19 and TRBJ2-3; the match to TRBD2 covers 12 bases. Losses at the gene ends were 4 bases for V and 0 bases for J; bases not matched to a gene: 17. Germline V gene data show CDR1 as LNHDA and CDR2 as SQIVND (reference sequence). The CDR3 loop spans 21 amino acids. The CDR3 region has the DNA TGTGCCAGTAGTAGGTTTCTAGGACTAGCGGGGTATGAACATAGCACAGATACGCAGTATTTT. Translated, it gives CASSRFLGLAGYEHSTDTQYF.

The rearrangement uses TRBV5-1 and TRBJ2-5, with TRBD2 matching over 10 bases. TRBJ2-7 matches the DNA end more closely, so the J call is doubtful. Germline V lookup: CDR1 SGHRS, CDR2 YFSETQ. There are 16 residues in the CDR3. The DNA of the CDR3 is TGCGCCAGCAGCCTGCCACAGGCTAGCGGGAGCTACGAGCAGTACTTC. Its protein is CASSLPQASGSYEQYF.

The chain uses TRBV29-1 and TRBJ1-2; 7 bases are a match to TRBD1. J was trimmed by 6 bases and V by 2 bases; bases with no gene match: 6. This CDR3 is built from 13 residues. Germline assignment: CDR1 SQVTM and CDR2 ANQGSEA. The CDR3 is CSVEKGRGNGYTF. The CDR3 coding sequence is TGCAGCGTTGAAAAGGGCAGGGGGAATGGCTACACCTTC.

The chain combines TRBV4-3 with TRBJ2-5, with a tentative D call TRBD2 (5 bases). This CDR3 has 17 residues. Germline V lookup: CDR1 LGHNA, CDR2 YSLEER. With 1 base removed from V and 5 bases from J, the gap between germline ends came to 20 bases. CDR3 in DNA: TGCGCCAGCAGCCAAGTATGGCGGGCCAGGAGGCTGGAGACCCAGTACTTC. This gives the protein CASSQVWRARRLETQYF.

This clone was seen a handful of times. The chain links TRBV12-5 to TRBJ2-1; D not certain. Germline V gene sequence: CDR1 LGHNT, CDR2 FRNRAP. Trimming shortened V by 7 bases and J by 0 bases, and 19 bases separated the two germline ends. The CDR3 contains 17 residues. In nucleotides, the CDR3 is TGTGCTAGTGCCCCCTTCCTGGGCAGGTTCTCCTACAATGAGCAGTTCTTC. Amino acids: CASAPFLGRFSYNEQFF.

The gene calls are TRBV5-6 and TRBJ2-5; 8 bases line up with TRBD2. The V and J ends lost 4 bases and 5 bases, in that order; junction bases with no gene match: 10. The germline V gene encodes CDR1 SGHDT and CDR2 YYEEEE. CDR3 length: 15 amino acids. CDR3 residues: CASSPGREREETQYF. In DNA form, the CDR3 reads TGTGCCAGCAGCCCTGGACGGGAGCGGGAGGAGACCCAGTACTTC.

In its sample, this clone was seen once. J is TRBJ2-2 and V is TRBV7-9; D is uncertain. There are 16 residues in the CDR3. Trimming stripped 5 bases from V and 5 bases from J, with 18 bases between. Germline CDR1 reads SEHNR; CDR2 reads FQNEAQ (reference sequence). The CDR3 nucleotides are TGTGCCAGCAGCCGCGGCGGCGGAAATCTTACCGGGGAGCTGTTTTTT. Amino acid sequence: CASSRGGGNLTGELFF.

CDR3 region: CASSEGGNIQYF. DNA for the CDR3: TGTGCCAGCAGTGAAGGAGGGAACATTCAGTACTTC. The chain combines TRBV6-1 with TRBJ2-4; D possibly corresponds to TRBD2 (5 bases). Germline V gene lookup returns CDR1 MNHNS and CDR2 SASEGT. V shed 1 base and J shed 7 bases, with 5 bases lying between them. This CDR3 spans 12 amino acids.

V gene TRBV20-1 combines with J gene TRBJ2-1; D might be TRBD2 (6 bases). The CDR3 spans 11 residues. Trimming left V 3 bases short and J 8 bases short, with 8 bases between. CDR1 and CDR2 (germline): DFQATT, SNEGSKA (reference sequence). The CDR3 region is CSAREGHEQFF. CDR3 DNA: TGCAGTGCTAGGGAGGGACATGAGCAGTTCTTC.

This clone has only one observation. The chain combines TRBV6-6 with TRBJ2-1; 9 nucleotides agree with TRBD2. With V trimmed by 4 bases and J by 8 bases, 9 bases remained unmatched. This CDR3 comprises 15 residues. Germline CDR1 and CDR2: MNHNY and SVGAGI (reference sequence). The CDR3 sequence is CASSFGGLAIHEQFF. The CDR3 nucleotides are TGTGCCAGCAGTTTCGGGGGACTAGCAATCCATGAGCAGTTCTTC.

The chain combines TRBV7-2 with TRBJ1-2; 7 nucleotides align to TRBD1. The CDR3 loop spans 16 amino acids. Germline V CDR1 and CDR2: SGHTA, FQGNSA. Trimming took 0 bases from V and 0 from J; bases not matched to a gene: 4. CDR3 region: CASSLAGQRANYGYTF. The CDR3 DNA reads TGTGCCAGCAGCTTAGCGGGACAGAGAGCTAACTATGGCTACACCTTC. Full variable domain (missing parts from reference TRBV7-2 and TRBJ1-2): GAGVSQSPSNKVTEKGKDVELRCDPISGHTALYWYRQSLGQGLEFLIYFQGNSAPDKSGLPSDRFSAERTGGSVSTLTIQRTQQEDSAVYLCASSLAGQRANYGYTFGSGTRLTVV.

The chain links TRBV5-1 to TRBJ2-1; 8 bases agree with TRBD2. V gave up 5 bases and J gave up 5 bases; unmatched junction bases: 12. The CDR3 consists of 16 residues. The germline gives CDR1 SGHRS, CDR2 YFSETQ. CDR3 DNA: TGCGCCAGCAGTAATTTGGCGGGAGGATCCGACAATGAGCAGTTCTTC. Translated: CASSNLAGGSDNEQFF. The entire variable domain, with the rest obtained from reference TRBV5-1 and TRBJ2-1, is as follows: KAGVTQTPRYLIKTRGQQVTLSCSPISGHRSVSWYQQTPGQGLQFLFEYFSETQRNKGNFPGRFSGRQFSNSRSEMNVSTLELGDSALYLCASSNLAGGSDNEQFFGPGTRLTVL.

Concerning this clone: The identical CDR3 is also encoded by other nucleotide sequences in the sample. The chain has TRBV4-3 and TRBJ2-2, with 7 bases fitting TRBD2. Germline V CDR1 and CDR2: LGHNA, YSLEER. CDR3 length equals 16 residues. J gave up 1 base and V 0 bases, and 2 bases lay outside the gene matches. CDR3 DNA: TGCGCCAGCAGCCAAGAGGTAGCGGGGAACACCGGGGAGCTGTTTTTT. Its protein is CASSQEVAGNTGELFF.